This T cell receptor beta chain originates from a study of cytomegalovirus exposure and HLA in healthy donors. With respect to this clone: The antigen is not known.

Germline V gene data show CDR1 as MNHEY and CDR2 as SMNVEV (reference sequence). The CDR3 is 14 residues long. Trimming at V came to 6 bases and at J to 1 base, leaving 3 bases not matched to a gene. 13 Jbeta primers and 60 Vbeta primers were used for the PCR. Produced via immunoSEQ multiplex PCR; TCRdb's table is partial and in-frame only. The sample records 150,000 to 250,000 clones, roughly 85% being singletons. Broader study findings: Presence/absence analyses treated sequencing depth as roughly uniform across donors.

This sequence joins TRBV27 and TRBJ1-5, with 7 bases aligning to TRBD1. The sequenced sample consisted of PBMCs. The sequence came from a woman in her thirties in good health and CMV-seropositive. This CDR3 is CASRLGGSNQPQHF. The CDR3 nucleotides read TGTGCCAGCAGGTTAGGGGGCAGCAATCAGCCCCAGCATTTT.